The source of this T cell receptor beta chain is a study of identical twins. Study conclusions and caveats: The more abundant beta clonotypes in cord blood had fewer insertions, and memory repertoires did not show this.

Germline V CDR1 and CDR2: KGHDR, SFDVKD. This CDR3 contains 16 residues. Trimming removed 3 bases from V and 1 base from J, with 11 bases in between. This clonotype was recorded a few times. Its cognate antigen is unknown. TCRdb reanalysed the 5' RACE reads using MiXCR and keeps one entry per CDR3 protein. Among approximately 550,000 distinct CDR3 sequences listed, 20% to 25% were seen once. Another study also made use of these data, one on yellow fever vaccine responses in identical twins.

This TCR was recovered from a woman in her late teens or twenties in good health. The sequenced sample was CD4+ T cells sorted from blood. This rearrangement joins TRBV24-1 to TRBJ2-2; no clear D. CDR3 DNA sequence: TGTGCCACCAGTGATGCCGCCGGTCGGAACACCGGGGAGCTGTTTTTT. Translation gives CATSDAAGRNTGELFF.